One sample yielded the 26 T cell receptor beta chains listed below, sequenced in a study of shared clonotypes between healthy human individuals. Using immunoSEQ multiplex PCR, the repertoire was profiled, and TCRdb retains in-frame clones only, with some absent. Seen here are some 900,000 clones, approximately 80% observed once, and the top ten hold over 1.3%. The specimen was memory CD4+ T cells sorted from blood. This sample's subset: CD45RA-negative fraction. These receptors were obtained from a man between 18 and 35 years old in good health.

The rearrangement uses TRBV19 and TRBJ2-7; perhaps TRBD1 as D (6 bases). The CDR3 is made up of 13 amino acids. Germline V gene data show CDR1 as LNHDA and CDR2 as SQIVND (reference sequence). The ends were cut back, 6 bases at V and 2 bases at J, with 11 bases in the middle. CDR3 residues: CASRQGGAYEQYF. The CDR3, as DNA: TGTGCCAGTAGACAGGGCGGTGCCTACGAGCAGTACTTC.

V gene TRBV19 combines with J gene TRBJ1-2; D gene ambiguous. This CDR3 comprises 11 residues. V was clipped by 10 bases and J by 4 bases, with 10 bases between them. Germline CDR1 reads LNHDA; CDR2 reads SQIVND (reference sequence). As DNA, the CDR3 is TGTGCCACGGGGAAAGCCTATGGCTACACCTTC. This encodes CATGKAYGYTF.

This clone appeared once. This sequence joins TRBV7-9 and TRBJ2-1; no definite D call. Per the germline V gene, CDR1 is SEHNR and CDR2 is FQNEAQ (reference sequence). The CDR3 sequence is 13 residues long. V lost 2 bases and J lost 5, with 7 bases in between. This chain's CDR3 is CASSLRPNNEQFF. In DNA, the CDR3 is TGTGCCAGCAGCTTAAGACCCAACAATGAGCAGTTCTTC.

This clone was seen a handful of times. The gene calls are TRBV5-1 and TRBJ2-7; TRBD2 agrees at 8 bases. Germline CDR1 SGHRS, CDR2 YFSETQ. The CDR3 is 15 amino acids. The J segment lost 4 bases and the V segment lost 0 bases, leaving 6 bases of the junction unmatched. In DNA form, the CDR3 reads TGCGCCAGCAGCTTGGCGGGAGGGCATGAATACGAGCAGTACTTC. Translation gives CASSLAGGHEYEQYF.

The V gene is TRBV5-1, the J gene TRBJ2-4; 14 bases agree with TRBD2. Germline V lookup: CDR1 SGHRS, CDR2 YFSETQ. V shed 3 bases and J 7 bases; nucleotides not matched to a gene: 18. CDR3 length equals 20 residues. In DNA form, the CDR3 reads TGCGCCAGCAGCTCGGGACTAGCGGGAGTTCGTGGGCAGGATTTTAACATTCAGTACTTC. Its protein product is CASSSGLAGVRGQDFNIQYF.

CDR3 bases: TGCGCCAGCAGCTTCGGGACAGAGAATTCACCCCTCCACTTT. This encodes CASSFGTENSPLHF. The chain recombines TRBV5-1 with TRBJ1-6, with TRBD1 matching over 7 bases. The ends lost 2 bases at V and 7 bases at J; junction bases unmatched: 3. CDR1 and CDR2 from the germline V gene are SGHRS and YFSETQ. The CDR3 runs to 14 residues.

The DNA of the CDR3 is TGCGCCAGCAGCGCACCGGGACTAGAGACCCAGTACTTC. Amino acid sequence: CASSAPGLETQYF. The rearrangement uses TRBV5-1 and TRBJ2-5; possible D gene TRBD2, 6 bases. Trimming took 4 bases from V and 4 from J, leaving 11 bases between them. The CDR3 totals 13 residues. Germline V CDR1 and CDR2: SGHRS, YFSETQ.

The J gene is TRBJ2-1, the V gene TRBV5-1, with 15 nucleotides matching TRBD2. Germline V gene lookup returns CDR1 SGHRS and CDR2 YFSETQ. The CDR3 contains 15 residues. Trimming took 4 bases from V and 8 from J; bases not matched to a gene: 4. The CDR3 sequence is CASSARTSGRDEQFF. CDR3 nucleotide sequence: TGCGCCAGCAGCGCCCGGACTAGCGGGAGGGATGAGCAGTTCTTC.

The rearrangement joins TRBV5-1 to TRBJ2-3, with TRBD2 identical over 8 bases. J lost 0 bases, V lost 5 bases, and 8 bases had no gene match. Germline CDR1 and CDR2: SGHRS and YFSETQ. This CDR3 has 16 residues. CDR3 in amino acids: CASRKAGGLSTDTQYF. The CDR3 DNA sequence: TGCGCCAGCAGGAAGGCGGGAGGACTTAGCACAGATACGCAGTATTTT. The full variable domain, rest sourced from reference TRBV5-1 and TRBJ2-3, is KAGVTQTPRYLIKTRGQQVTLSCSPISGHRSVSWYQQTPGQGLQFLFEYFSETQRNKGNFPGRFSGRQFSNSRSEMNVSTLELGDSALYLCASRKAGGLSTDTQYFGPGTRLTVL.

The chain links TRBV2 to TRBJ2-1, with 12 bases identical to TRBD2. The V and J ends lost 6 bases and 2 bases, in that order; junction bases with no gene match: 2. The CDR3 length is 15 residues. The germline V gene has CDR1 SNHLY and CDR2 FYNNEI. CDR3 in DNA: TGTGCCAGCAGACCTAGCGGGGGGGCCTACAATGAGCAGTTCTTC. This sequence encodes CASRPSGGAYNEQFF.

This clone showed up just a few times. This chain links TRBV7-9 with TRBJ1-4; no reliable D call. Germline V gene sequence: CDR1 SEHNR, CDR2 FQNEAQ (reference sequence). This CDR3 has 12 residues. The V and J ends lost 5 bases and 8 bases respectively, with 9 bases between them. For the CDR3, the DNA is TGTGCCAGCAGCCCTCCAAGGGAAAAACTGTTTTTT. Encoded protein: CASSPPREKLFF.

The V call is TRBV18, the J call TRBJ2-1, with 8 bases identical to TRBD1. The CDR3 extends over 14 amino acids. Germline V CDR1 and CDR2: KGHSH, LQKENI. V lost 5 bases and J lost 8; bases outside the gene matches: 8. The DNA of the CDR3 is TGTGCCAGCTCAACCGCAGGGGGCGGCTATGAGCAGTTCTTC. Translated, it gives CASSTAGGGYEQFF.

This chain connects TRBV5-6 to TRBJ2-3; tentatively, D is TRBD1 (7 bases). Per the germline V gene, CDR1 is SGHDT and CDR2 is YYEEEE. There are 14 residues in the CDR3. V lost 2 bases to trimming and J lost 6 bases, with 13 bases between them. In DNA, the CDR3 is TGTGCCAGCAGCTTCCAGGGGGGTTCGGATACGCAGTATTTT. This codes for CASSFQGGSDTQYF. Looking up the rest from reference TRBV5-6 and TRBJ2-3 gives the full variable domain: DAGVTQSPTHLIKTRGQQVTLRCSPKSGHDTVSWYQQALGQGPQFIFQYYEEEERQRGNFPDRFSGHQFPNYSSELNVNALLLGDSALYLCASSFQGGSDTQYFGPGTRLTVL.

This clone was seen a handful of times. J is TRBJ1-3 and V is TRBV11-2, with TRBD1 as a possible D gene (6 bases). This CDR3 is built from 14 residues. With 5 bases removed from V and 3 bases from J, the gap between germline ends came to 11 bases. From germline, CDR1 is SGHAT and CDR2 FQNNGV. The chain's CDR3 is CASSIHRVGNTIYF. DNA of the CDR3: TGTGCCAGCAGCATACACAGGGTTGGAAACACCATATATTTT.

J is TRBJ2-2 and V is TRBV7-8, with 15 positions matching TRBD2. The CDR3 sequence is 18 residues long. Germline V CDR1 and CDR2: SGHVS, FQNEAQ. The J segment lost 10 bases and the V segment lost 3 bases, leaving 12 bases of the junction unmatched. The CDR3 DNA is TGTGCCAGCAGCTTCAGAGGGACTAGCGGGAGGAAAGTAGTGGAGCTGTTTTTT. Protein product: CASSFRGTSGRKVVELFF.

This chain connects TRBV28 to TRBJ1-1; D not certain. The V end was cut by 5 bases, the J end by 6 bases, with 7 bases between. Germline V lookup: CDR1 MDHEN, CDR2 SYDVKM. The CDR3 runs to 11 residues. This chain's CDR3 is CASSLNAEAFF. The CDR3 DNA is TGTGCCAGCAGTCTAAACGCTGAAGCTTTCTTT.

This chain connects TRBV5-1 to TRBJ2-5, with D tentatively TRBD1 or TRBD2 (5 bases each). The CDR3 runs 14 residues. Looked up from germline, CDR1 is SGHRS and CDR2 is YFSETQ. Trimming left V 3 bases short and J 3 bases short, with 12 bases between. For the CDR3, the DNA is TGCGCCAGCAGCTGGCTGGGGGTGGAAGAGACCCAGTACTTC. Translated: CASSWLGVEETQYF. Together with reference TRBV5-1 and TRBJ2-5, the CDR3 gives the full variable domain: KAGVTQTPRYLIKTRGQQVTLSCSPISGHRSVSWYQQTPGQGLQFLFEYFSETQRNKGNFPGRFSGRQFSNSRSEMNVSTLELGDSALYLCASSWLGVEETQYFGPGTRLLVL.

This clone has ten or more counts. As DNA, the CDR3 is TGTGCCAGCAGCTTATACATGAGCTCTGGGGCCAACGTCCTGACTTTC. It is translated as CASSLYMSSGANVLTF. The chain has TRBV7-8 and TRBJ2-6, with D unresolved. The CDR3 is made up of 16 amino acids. Looked up from germline, CDR1 is SGHVS and CDR2 is FQNEAQ. V dropped 2 bases and J dropped 0 bases, with 8 bases sitting between them. Supplemented by reference TRBV7-8 and TRBJ2-6, the full variable domain reads GAGVSQSPRYKVAKRGQDVALRCDPISGHVSLFWYQQALGQGPEFLTYFQNEAQLDKSGLPSDRFFAERPEGSVSTLKIQRTQQEDSAVYLCASSLYMSSGANVLTFGAGSRLTVL.

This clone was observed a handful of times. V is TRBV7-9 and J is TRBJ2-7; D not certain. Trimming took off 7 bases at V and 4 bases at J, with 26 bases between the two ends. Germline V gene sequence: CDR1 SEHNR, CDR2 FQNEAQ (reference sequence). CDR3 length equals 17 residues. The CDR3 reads CASNDLLGTFKGYEQYF. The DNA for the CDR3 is TGTGCCAGCAATGATCTTCTGGGAACCTTCAAAGGGTACGAGCAGTACTTC.

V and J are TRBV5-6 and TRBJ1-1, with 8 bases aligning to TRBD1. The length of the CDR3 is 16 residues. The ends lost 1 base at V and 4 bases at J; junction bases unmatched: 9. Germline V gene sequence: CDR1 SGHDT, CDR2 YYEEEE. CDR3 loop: CASSLSPGQAGTEAFF. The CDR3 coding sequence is TGTGCCAGCAGCTTGTCCCCGGGACAGGCGGGCACTGAAGCTTTCTTT.

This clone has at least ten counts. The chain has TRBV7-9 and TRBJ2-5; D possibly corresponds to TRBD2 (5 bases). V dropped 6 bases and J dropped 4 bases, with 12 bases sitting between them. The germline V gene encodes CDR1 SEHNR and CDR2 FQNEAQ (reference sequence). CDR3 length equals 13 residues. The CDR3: CASRRASPETQYF. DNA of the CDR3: TGTGCCAGCAGAAGGGCTAGCCCAGAGACCCAGTACTTC.

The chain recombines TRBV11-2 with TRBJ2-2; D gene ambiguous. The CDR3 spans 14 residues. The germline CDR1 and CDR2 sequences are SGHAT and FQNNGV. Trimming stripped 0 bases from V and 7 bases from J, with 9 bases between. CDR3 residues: CASSLDFTGGELFF. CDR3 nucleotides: TGTGCCAGCAGCTTAGATTTTACCGGCGGGGAGCTGTTTTTT.

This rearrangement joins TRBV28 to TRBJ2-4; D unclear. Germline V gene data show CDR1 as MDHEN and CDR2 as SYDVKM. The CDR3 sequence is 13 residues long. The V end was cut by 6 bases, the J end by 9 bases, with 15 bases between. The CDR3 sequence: CASRQTGEGIQYF. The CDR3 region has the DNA TGTGCCAGCAGACAGACGGGCGAAGGCATTCAGTACTTC.

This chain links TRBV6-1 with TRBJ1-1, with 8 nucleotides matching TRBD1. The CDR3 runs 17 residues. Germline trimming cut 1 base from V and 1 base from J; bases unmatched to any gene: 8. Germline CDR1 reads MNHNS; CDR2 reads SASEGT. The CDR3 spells CASSEEGRGQGNTEAFF. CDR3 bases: TGTGCCAGCAGTGAAGAGGGTCGAGGACAGGGGAACACTGAAGCTTTCTTT.

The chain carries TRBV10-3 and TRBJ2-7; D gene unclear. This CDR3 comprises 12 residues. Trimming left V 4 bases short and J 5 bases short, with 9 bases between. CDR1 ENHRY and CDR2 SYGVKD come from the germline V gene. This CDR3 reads CAISGMSDEQYF. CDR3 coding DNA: TGTGCCATCAGTGGGATGAGCGACGAGCAGTACTTC.

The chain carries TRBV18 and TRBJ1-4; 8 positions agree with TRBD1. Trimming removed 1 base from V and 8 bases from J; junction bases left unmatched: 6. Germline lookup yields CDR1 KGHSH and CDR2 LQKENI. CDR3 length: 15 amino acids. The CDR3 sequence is CASSPLAGGDEKLFF. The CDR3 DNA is TGTGCCAGCTCACCACTGGCAGGGGGCGACGAAAAACTGTTTTTT.